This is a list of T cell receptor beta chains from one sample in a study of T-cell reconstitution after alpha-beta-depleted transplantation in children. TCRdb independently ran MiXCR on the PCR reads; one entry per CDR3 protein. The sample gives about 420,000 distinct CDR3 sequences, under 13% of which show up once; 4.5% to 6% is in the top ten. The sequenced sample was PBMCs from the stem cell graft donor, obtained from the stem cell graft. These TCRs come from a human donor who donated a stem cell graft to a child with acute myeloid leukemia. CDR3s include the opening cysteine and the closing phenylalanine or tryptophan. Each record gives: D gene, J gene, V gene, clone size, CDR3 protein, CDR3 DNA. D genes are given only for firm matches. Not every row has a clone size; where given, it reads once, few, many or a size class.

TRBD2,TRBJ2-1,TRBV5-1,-,CASSLGPSGNDEQFF,TGCGCCAGCAGCTTGGGTCCTAGCGGGAACGATGAGCAGTTCTTC
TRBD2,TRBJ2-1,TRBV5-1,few,CASSLGLAGTSSYNEQFF,TGCGCCAGCAGCTTGGGTCTAGCGGGGACGAGCTCCTACAATGAGCAGTTCTTC
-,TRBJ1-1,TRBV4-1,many,CASSQEGSAEAFF,TGCGCCAGCAGCCAAGAAGGGTCGGCCGAAGCTTTCTTT
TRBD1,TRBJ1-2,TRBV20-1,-,CSASSGQGAYGYTF,TGCAGTGCTAGCTCAGGACAGGGGGCTTATGGCTACACCTTC
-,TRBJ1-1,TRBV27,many,CASSLQEFNTEAFF,TGTGCCAGCAGCCTGCAGGAATTTAACACTGAAGCTTTCTTT
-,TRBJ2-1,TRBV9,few,CASSPYGREQFF,TGTGCCAGCAGCCCCTACGGGCGTGAGCAGTTCTTC
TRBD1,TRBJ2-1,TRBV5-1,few,CASSLQPDRGSYEQFF,TGCGCCAGCAGCTTGCAACCGGACAGGGGGTCGTATGAGCAGTTCTTC
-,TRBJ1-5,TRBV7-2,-,CASRTQEDRNQPQHF,TGTGCCAGCAGGACGCAAGAGGACCGCAATCAGCCCCAGCATTTT
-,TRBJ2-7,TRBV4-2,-,CASSQVGSSYEQYF,TGTGCCAGCAGCCAAGTGGGCAGCTCCTACGAGCAGTACTTC
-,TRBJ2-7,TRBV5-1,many,CASSLTRRSYEQYF,TGCGCCAGCAGCTTGACCAGGAGATCCTACGAGCAGTACTTC
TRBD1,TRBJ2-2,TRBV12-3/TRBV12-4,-,CASIPVTGGPGELFF,TGTGCCAGCATACCCGTCACAGGGGGCCCCGGGGAGCTGTTTTTT
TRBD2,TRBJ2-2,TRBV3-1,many,CASSQGQGGFGGTGELFF,TGTGCCAGCAGCCAAGGCCAGGGAGGGTTCGGAGGCACCGGGGAGCTGTTTTTT
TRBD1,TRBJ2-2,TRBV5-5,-,CASSLVTGGNTGELFF,TGTGCCAGCAGCTTGGTTACAGGGGGGAACACCGGGGAGCTGTTTTTT
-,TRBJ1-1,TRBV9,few,CASTQTNFDTEAFF,TGTGCCAGCACCCAGACGAACTTCGACACTGAAGCTTTCTTT
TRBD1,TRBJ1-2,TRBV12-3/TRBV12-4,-,CASSSRGLRAGYTF,TGTGCCAGCAGTTCGAGGGGGCTTAGGGCTGGCTACACCTTC